The entry below gives a single T cell receptor beta chain sequence along with its context. Its antigen remains unidentified. No base-level quality is on record; no much larger clone is a single base apart. V drops 5 bases and J drops 4 bases, leaving 19 bases in between. The CDR3 numbers 16 residues from cysteine through phenylalanine. The read is trimmed to its CDR3 DNA, 48 bases read in frame from base 1. The donors were under 40 Caucasian individuals from Russia, aged roughly 6 to 90 years, who were systemically healthy. Each donor gave 8 to 10 milliliters of peripheral blood, drawn into EDTA-treated Vacutainer tubes. Ficoll-Paque density-gradient centrifugation was used to isolate PBMCs, with at least 6 million per sample. Trizol reagent was used to extract total RNA from the PBMCs, yielding at least 6 micrograms per sample. Naive CD45RAhigh/CD27high T cell percentages were measured by flow cytometry on a PBMC aliquot from every donor.

The method was 5' RACE. TCRdb lists the instrument as Illumina HiSeq 2500. The second PCR ran for roughly 6 to 11 cycles and used a J-beta primer mix along with a sample-barcoded 5' primer. Each TCR beta cDNA molecule received a unique molecular identifier from a template-switch 5' adaptor carrying 12 random nucleotides. Each sample yielded at least 2.5 million CDR3-containing paired-end reads. First-strand cDNA synthesis was performed from all RNA using the Mint cDNA synthesis kit, with priming by a TRBC-specific oligonucleotide. Following uracil-DNA glycosylase treatment, a first 18-cycle PCR with universal primers M1SS and BC2_uni_R was performed on all cDNA. As for the authors' bioinformatics: Each sample was normalized by randomly selecting 1 million high-quality reads, each carrying a distinct molecular identifier. Reads with shared molecular identifiers were discarded instead of being binned into consensus sequences. MiTCR, run with a Q25 quality threshold and the strictest error-elimination algorithm, handled CDR3 identification, clonotype clustering and error correction. A nonparametric unseen species model using Euler transformation provided a lower-bound estimate of total TCR beta diversity. TCRdb's own reprocessing of the public reads used fastp at Q25 and MiXCR and kept productive beta chains. Rows matching on CDR3 protein sequence are summarized as one entry with the most common DNA and genes. What appears here as the V and J calls and clone size reflects TCRdb's work, not the paper's. The sample contains more than 650,000 distinct CDR3 sequences, approximately 21% of them found a single time. The ten largest clones represent under 25% of the sample.

This entry belongs to a study of blood T cells in healthy people across ages (dated by TCRdb to the mid-2010s). Looking at the study overall: In model experiments, template switching captured about one uniquely barcoded TCR beta cDNA molecule for every two T cells. Using deep sequencing normalized with unique cDNA molecular identifiers, the study measured how TCR beta repertoire diversity changes with age. Donors were grouped into four age groups: young (average roughly 17 years), middle-aged (over 35), aged (about 60) and long-lived (approximately 82). To avoid experimental bias, donors of different ages were randomly spread across the sequencing lanes. Two additional independent replicas of 1 million unique cDNA reads from the same blood draw were analyzed for two donors (one aged 18 to 29 and one aged 80 or older).

Findings and caveats that apply to the study as a whole: A strong correlation was found between observed TCR beta diversity and the percentage of naive T cells measured by flow cytometry. Because profiling used bulk unsorted PBMCs, naive and antigen-experienced compartments could not be compared conclusively. Compared with the aged group, the long-lived group had more naive CD4+ T cells, fewer expanded clones and increased TCR diversity, a pattern suggesting age selection. Estimates of total diversity based on one million sequenced T cells were regarded as lower bounds and as underestimates. The CMV infection status of donors was not known, potentially confounding age-related changes in expanded clonotypes. Observed TCR beta diversity per million T cells fell roughly linearly with age, and a significant reduction was already apparent by age around 40.

The chain joins TRBV12-3 or TRBV12-4 to TRBJ2-3; the D gene is perhaps TRBD2, from 6 matching bases. This TCR derives from a man in his 70s in good health. Sequencing was carried out using blood. The CDR3 has the sequence CASSITSLASADTQYF. The DNA reads as follows: TGTGCCAGCAGTATTACTAGTCTGGCTAGCGCAGATACGCAGTATTTT.